This is a list of T cell receptor beta chains from one sample in a study of CD8+CD57+ T cells in acquired aplastic anemia. Each CDR3 protein gets one entry after TCRdb re-called the reads with MiXCR. The sample includes roughly 170,000 distinct CDR3 sequences, about three fifths seen only once; the top ten take around 45%. The sequenced material came from sorted CD4+, CD8+, or CD8+CD57+ T cells (not recorded which) from PBMCs. The source is a human donor in good health. Each CDR3 is given with its conserved first and last residue. Fields, in order: CDR3 length, J gene, V gene, clone size, D gene, CDR3 protein, CDR3 DNA. A D gene is named only where the DNA matches it firmly. Expanded clones get a size class; other rows say once, few or many, or leave the size out.

len: 14; j_gene: TRBJ1-5; v_gene: TRBV10-3; abundance: .; d_gene: .; CDR3aa: CAISDQGNNQPQHF; CDR3nt: TGTGCCATCAGTGACCAGGGGAACAATCAGCCCCAGCATTTT
len: 16; j_gene: TRBJ2-2; v_gene: TRBV11-3; abundance: few; d_gene: TRBD2; CDR3aa: CASSLRLAGETGGLFF; CDR3nt: TGTGCCAGCAGCTTGCGACTAGCGGGAGAGACCGGGGGGCTGTTTTTT
len: 15; j_gene: TRBJ2-5; v_gene: TRBV6-4; abundance: few; d_gene: TRBD2; CDR3aa: CASSEGSGGQETQYF; CDR3nt: TGTGCCAGCAGTGAGGGTAGCGGGGGACAAGAGACCCAGTACTTC
len: 12; j_gene: TRBJ1-2; v_gene: TRBV24-1; abundance: .; d_gene: .; CDR3aa: CASRYQFYGYTF; CDR3nt: TGTGCCAGCCGGTACCAATTCTATGGCTACACCTTC
len: 12; j_gene: TRBJ1-2; v_gene: TRBV7-9; abundance: .; d_gene: .; CDR3aa: CASTRDPNGYTF; CDR3nt: TGTGCCAGCACAAGGGATCCCAATGGCTACACCTTC
len: 15; j_gene: TRBJ1-5; v_gene: TRBV24-1; abundance: .; d_gene: .; CDR3aa: CATSDFGDWNQPQHF; CDR3nt: TGTGCCACCAGTGATTTTGGGGACTGGAATCAGCCCCAGCATTTT
len: 14; j_gene: TRBJ1-1; v_gene: TRBV9; abundance: many; d_gene: .; CDR3aa: CASSVADGYTEAFF; CDR3nt: TGTGCCAGCAGCGTAGCGGACGGCTACACTGAAGCTTTCTTT
len: 15; j_gene: TRBJ2-1; v_gene: TRBV7-9; abundance: .; d_gene: .; CDR3aa: CASTNRQSSYNEQFF; CDR3nt: TGTGCCAGTACGAACAGACAGAGCTCCTACAATGAGCAGTTCTTC
len: 14; j_gene: TRBJ2-1; v_gene: TRBV19; abundance: .; d_gene: .; CDR3aa: CASSRLPRDNEQFF; CDR3nt: TGTGCCAGTAGTAGGCTCCCCCGCGACAATGAGCAGTTCTTC
len: 10; j_gene: TRBJ1-1; v_gene: TRBV7-3; abundance: once; d_gene: .; CDR3aa: CASSVSQAFF; CDR3nt: TGTGCCAGCAGTGTCTCTCAGGCTTTCTTT
len: 16; j_gene: TRBJ2-1; v_gene: TRBV7-6; abundance: .; d_gene: .; CDR3aa: CASSSHRVSGDNEQFF; CDR3nt: TGTGCCAGCAGCTCCCATAGGGTTTCGGGGGACAATGAGCAGTTCTTC
len: 13; j_gene: TRBJ2-5; v_gene: TRBV5-1; abundance: .; d_gene: .; CDR3aa: CTSSLVTQETQYF; CDR3nt: TGCACCAGCAGCTTGGTAACACAAGAGACCCAGTACTTC
len: 16; j_gene: TRBJ2-5; v_gene: TRBV7-9; abundance: many; d_gene: TRBD2; CDR3aa: CASSRTSGRADETQYF; CDR3nt: TGTGCCAGCAGCCGGACTAGCGGGAGGGCCGATGAGACCCAGTACTTC
len: 14; j_gene: TRBJ2-7; v_gene: TRBV20-1; abundance: .; d_gene: .; CDR3aa: CSATFQRVTDEQYF; CDR3nt: TGCAGTGCTACTTTCCAGCGGGTAACCGACGAGCAGTACTTC
len: 15; j_gene: TRBJ2-7; v_gene: TRBV11-2; abundance: .; d_gene: .; CDR3aa: CASSVRVIGPYEQYF; CDR3nt: TGTGCCAGCAGCGTCAGGGTAATCGGCCCCTACGAGCAGTACTTC
len: 11; j_gene: TRBJ2-7; v_gene: TRBV20-1; abundance: .; d_gene: .; CDR3aa: CSASNNYEQYF; CDR3nt: TGCAGTGCTAGTAACAATTACGAGCAGTACTTC
len: 14; j_gene: TRBJ2-5; v_gene: TRBV12-3/TRBV12-4; abundance: .; d_gene: .; CDR3aa: CASSFRGWQETQYF; CDR3nt: TGTGCCAGCAGTTTCCGGGGGTGGCAAGAGACCCAGTACTTC
len: 15; j_gene: TRBJ1-5; v_gene: TRBV9; abundance: .; d_gene: .; CDR3aa: CASSVGPGTNQPQHF; CDR3nt: TGTGCCAGCAGCGTAGGCCCGGGGACAAATCAGCCCCAGCATTTT
len: 17; j_gene: TRBJ2-2; v_gene: TRBV9; abundance: .; d_gene: TRBD1; CDR3aa: CASSVPGQGAQGGELFF; CDR3nt: TGTGCCAGCAGCGTACCGGGACAGGGGGCGCAAGGCGGGGAGCTGTTTTTT
len: 13; j_gene: TRBJ1-5; v_gene: TRBV27; abundance: many; d_gene: .; CDR3aa: CASSLGYNQPQHF; CDR3nt: TGTGCCAGCAGTTTAGGGTACAATCAGCCCCAGCATTTT
len: 11; j_gene: TRBJ2-7; v_gene: TRBV20-1; abundance: once; d_gene: .; CDR3aa: CSVRIDYEQYF; CDR3nt: TGCAGTGTTAGGATAGACTACGAGCAGTACTTC
len: 16; j_gene: TRBJ2-1; v_gene: TRBV7-3; abundance: .; d_gene: .; CDR3aa: CASSPSGASWYNEQFF; CDR3nt: TGTGCCAGCAGCCCCAGCGGCGCCTCTTGGTACAATGAGCAGTTCTTC
len: 15; j_gene: TRBJ1-5; v_gene: TRBV10-3; abundance: .; d_gene: .; CDR3aa: CATWGGGEDNQPQHF; CDR3nt: TGTGCCACTTGGGGGGGGGGGGAGGACAATCAGCCCCAGCATTTT
len: 14; j_gene: TRBJ1-5; v_gene: TRBV9; abundance: .; d_gene: .; CDR3aa: CASSTGTSNQPQHF; CDR3nt: TGTGCCAGCAGCACGGGGACTAGCAATCAGCCCCAGCATTTT
len: 15; j_gene: TRBJ1-2; v_gene: TRBV27; abundance: many; d_gene: TRBD1; CDR3aa: CASSSLWDRKYGYTF; CDR3nt: TGTGCCAGCAGCTCGCTTTGGGACAGGAAGTATGGCTACACCTTC
len: 18; j_gene: TRBJ2-3; v_gene: TRBV7-2; abundance: .; d_gene: TRBD2; CDR3aa: CASSLTGLAGASTDTQYF; CDR3nt: TGTGCCAGCAGCCTCACCGGACTAGCGGGGGCGAGCACAGATACGCAGTATTTT
len: 13; j_gene: TRBJ1-1; v_gene: TRBV19; abundance: few; d_gene: TRBD1; CDR3aa: CASSGTGHTEAFF; CDR3nt: TGTGCCAGTAGTGGGACAGGTCACACTGAAGCTTTCTTT
len: 14; j_gene: TRBJ1-6; v_gene: TRBV7-2; abundance: .; d_gene: TRBD1; CDR3aa: CAGRWTGVNSPLHF; CDR3nt: TGTGCCGGCAGATGGACAGGGGTGAATTCACCCCTCCACTTT
len: 16; j_gene: TRBJ2-5; v_gene: TRBV5-6; abundance: .; d_gene: TRBD1; CDR3aa: CASSPGGTGSRETQYF; CDR3nt: TGTGCCAGCAGCCCAGGCGGGACAGGGAGCAGGGAGACCCAGTACTTC
len: 13; j_gene: TRBJ1-1; v_gene: TRBV5-4; abundance: .; d_gene: .; CDR3aa: CASSSTVNTEAFF; CDR3nt: TGTGCCAGCAGCTCGACAGTGAACACTGAAGCTTTCTTT
len: 14; j_gene: TRBJ2-1; v_gene: TRBV5-1; abundance: many; d_gene: TRBD1; CDR3aa: CASSSTGGSNEQFF; CDR3nt: TGCGCCAGCAGCTCGACAGGGGGTAGCAATGAGCAGTTCTTC
len: 14; j_gene: TRBJ1-1; v_gene: TRBV7-8; abundance: .; d_gene: .; CDR3aa: CASSLGRGYTEAFF; CDR3nt: TGTGCCAGCAGCTTAGGCAGGGGATACACTGAAGCTTTCTTT
len: 11; j_gene: TRBJ2-7; v_gene: TRBV10-3; abundance: .; d_gene: .; CDR3aa: CAIKETYEQYF; CDR3nt: TGTGCCATCAAGGAGACCTACGAGCAGTACTTC
len: 13; j_gene: TRBJ1-1; v_gene: TRBV10-2; abundance: .; d_gene: .; CDR3aa: CASSESNGAEAFF; CDR3nt: TGCGCCAGCAGTGAAAGTAATGGTGCTGAAGCTTTCTTT
len: 15; j_gene: TRBJ2-7; v_gene: TRBV2; abundance: .; d_gene: .; CDR3aa: CASSLLTTGLREQYF; CDR3nt: TGTGCCAGCAGTTTACTAACAACAGGGTTGCGCGAGCAGTACTTC
len: 14; j_gene: TRBJ1-3; v_gene: TRBV25-1; abundance: few; d_gene: TRBD1; CDR3aa: CASSDQGQGNTIYF; CDR3nt: TGTGCCAGCAGTGATCAGGGACAGGGGAACACCATATATTTT
len: 17; j_gene: TRBJ2-1; v_gene: TRBV29-1; abundance: .; d_gene: TRBD2; CDR3aa: CSVEGLAGVGYGNEQFF; CDR3nt: TGCAGCGTTGAGGGACTAGCGGGAGTTGGGTACGGCAATGAGCAGTTCTTC
len: 14; j_gene: TRBJ1-6; v_gene: TRBV14; abundance: .; d_gene: .; CDR3aa: CASSQAQYNSPLHF; CDR3nt: TGTGCCAGCAGCCAAGCGCAGTATAATTCACCCCTCCACTTT
len: 16; j_gene: TRBJ2-1; v_gene: TRBV28; abundance: once; d_gene: .; CDR3aa: CASTQGVLRLGDEQFF; CDR3nt: TGTGCCAGCACCCAAGGGGTCCTAAGACTAGGGGATGAGCAGTTCTTC
len: 12; j_gene: TRBJ1-1; v_gene: TRBV20-1; abundance: .; d_gene: .; CDR3aa: CSARVIGLEAFF; CDR3nt: TGCAGTGCTAGAGTTATCGGGCTTGAAGCTTTCTTT
len: 16; j_gene: TRBJ2-5; v_gene: TRBV11-2; abundance: .; d_gene: TRBD2; CDR3aa: CASSLTTSGGQETQYF; CDR3nt: TGTGCCAGCAGCTTAACCACTAGCGGGGGCCAAGAGACCCAGTACTTC
len: 12; j_gene: TRBJ1-5; v_gene: TRBV7-9; abundance: .; d_gene: .; CDR3aa: CASSLVYRKSHF; CDR3nt: TGTGCCAGCAGCTTAGTGTATAGGAAATCGCATTTT
len: 14; j_gene: TRBJ1-6; v_gene: TRBV9; abundance: .; d_gene: TRBD1; CDR3aa: CASSVGDRDSPLHF; CDR3nt: TGTGCCAGCAGCGTAGGGGACAGGGATTCACCCCTCCACTTT
len: 11; j_gene: TRBJ2-7; v_gene: TRBV10-3; abundance: .; d_gene: .; CDR3aa: CAISESPKQYF; CDR3nt: TGTGCCATCAGTGAATCCCCTAAGCAGTACTTC
len: 13; j_gene: TRBJ2-3; v_gene: TRBV24-1; abundance: once; d_gene: .; CDR3aa: CATSDPPIDTRYF; CDR3nt: TGTGCCACCAGTGACCCCCCAATAGATACGCGGTATTTT
len: 12; j_gene: TRBJ2-1; v_gene: TRBV12-3/TRBV12-4; abundance: .; d_gene: .; CDR3aa: CASSLYANEQFF; CDR3nt: TGTGCCAGCAGTTTATACGCGAATGAGCAGTTCTTC
len: 20; j_gene: TRBJ2-5; v_gene: TRBV7-9; abundance: .; d_gene: TRBD2; CDR3aa: CASSLVRTSGGAVLQETQYF; CDR3nt: TGTGCCAGCAGCTTAGTAAGGACTAGCGGGGGGGCCGTCTTACAAGAGACCCAGTACTTC
len: 13; j_gene: TRBJ2-7; v_gene: TRBV9; abundance: once; d_gene: .; CDR3aa: CASSVPGSYEQYF; CDR3nt: TGTGCCAGCAGCGTACCGGGCTCATACGAGCAGTACTTC
len: 16; j_gene: TRBJ2-1; v_gene: TRBV5-6; abundance: many; d_gene: .; CDR3aa: CASSSEVAYLSDEQFF; CDR3nt: TGTGCCAGCAGCTCGGAGGTAGCTTATCTCAGCGATGAGCAGTTCTTC
len: 14; j_gene: TRBJ1-2; v_gene: TRBV2; abundance: .; d_gene: .; CDR3aa: CASSQASALYGCTF; CDR3nt: TGTGCCAGCAGCCAGGCCTCTGCACTCTATGGCTGCACCTTC
len: 10; j_gene: TRBJ2-5; v_gene: TRBV20-1; abundance: few; d_gene: .; CDR3aa: CSANRETQYF; CDR3nt: TGCAGTGCTAACCGTGAGACCCAGTACTTC
len: 15; j_gene: TRBJ2-7; v_gene: TRBV7-3; abundance: .; d_gene: .; CDR3aa: CASSLAVSENYEQYF; CDR3nt: TGTGCCAGCAGCTTAGCGGTTAGCGAGAACTACGAGCAGTACTTC
len: 11; j_gene: TRBJ1-1; v_gene: TRBV6-6; abundance: few; d_gene: .; CDR3aa: CASQAGRTAFF; CDR3nt: TGTGCCAGCCAAGCGGGGAGAACGGCTTTCTTT
len: 15; j_gene: TRBJ2-3; v_gene: TRBV5-1; abundance: .; d_gene: .; CDR3aa: CASSSTTASTDTQYF; CDR3nt: TGCGCCAGCAGCTCGACGACAGCTAGCACAGATACGCAGTATTTT
len: 13; j_gene: TRBJ1-6; v_gene: TRBV11-2; abundance: many; d_gene: .; CDR3aa: CASSLGGYSPLHF; CDR3nt: TGTGCCAGCAGCTTAGGGGGTTATTCACCCCTCCACTTT
len: 15; j_gene: TRBJ1-1; v_gene: TRBV7-9; abundance: .; d_gene: TRBD1; CDR3aa: CASSFSLEGATEAFF; CDR3nt: TGTGCCAGCAGCTTTTCCCTAGAGGGGGCCACTGAAGCTTTCTTT
len: 15; j_gene: TRBJ1-5; v_gene: TRBV12-3/TRBV12-4; abundance: .; d_gene: .; CDR3aa: CASSFTGSGNQPQHF; CDR3nt: TGTGCCAGCAGTTTTACGGGCTCGGGGAATCAGCCCCAGCATTTT
len: 15; j_gene: TRBJ2-7; v_gene: TRBV19; abundance: .; d_gene: .; CDR3aa: CASSRRGEASYEQYF; CDR3nt: TGTGCCAGTAGTAGGAGGGGGGAGGCCTCCTACGAGCAGTACTTC
len: 11; j_gene: TRBJ2-7; v_gene: TRBV24-1; abundance: many; d_gene: .; CDR3aa: CATSAGYEQYF; CDR3nt: TGTGCCACCAGTGCTGGATACGAGCAGTACTTC